The 18 T cell receptor beta chains below all came from one sample that was sequenced in a study of T cells in Graves' hyperthyroidism and ophthalmopathy. From RNA transcripts, TCR beta CDR3 regions were amplified. In the first-round RT-PCR of the TCR CDR3, the HTBI primer set was used. Via MiXCR, TCRdb re-called the multiplex PCR reads, giving one row per CDR3 protein. The table has 130,000 to 150,000 distinct CDR3 sequences, more than 20% seen once. Sequenced input: blood. These TCRs come from a woman aged 50 to 60 with Graves' hyperthyroidism that later progressed to Graves' ophthalmopathy.

Many counts were recorded for this clonotype. This sequence joins TRBV3-1 and TRBJ2-3; D gene ambiguous. In germline, CDR1 is LGHDT, CDR2 YNNKEL (reference sequence). Trimming took off 1 base at V and 4 bases at J, with 6 bases between the two ends. The CDR3 loop spans 13 amino acids. CDR3 in amino acids: CASSQVLADTQYF. CDR3 DNA sequence: TGTGCCAGCAGCCAAGTACTCGCAGATACGCAGTATTTT.

This clonotype was counted at least ten times. CDR3 nucleotide sequence: TGTGCCATCAGTGGGGGACTAGCGGGAGTGGGATACGAGCAGTACTTC. This translates into CAISGGLAGVGYEQYF. V is TRBV10-3 and J is TRBJ2-7; 14 bases align to TRBD2. The CDR3 covers 16 residues. Trimming took 4 bases from V and 4 from J; bases not matched to a gene: 6. Germline assignment: CDR1 ENHRY and CDR2 SYGVKD.

V gene TRBV2 combines with J gene TRBJ2-2; D may be TRBD1 (5 bases). Germline V gene lookup returns CDR1 SNHLY and CDR2 FYNNEI. The CDR3 loop spans 12 amino acids. The germline V and J ends were trimmed by 8 bases and 5 bases, with 9 bases remaining between them. CDR3 amino acids: CASQQGTGELFF. The DNA for the CDR3 is TGTGCCAGCCAGCAGGGAACCGGGGAGCTGTTTTTT.

In its sample, this clonotype was seen a few times. V gene TRBV2 combines with J gene TRBJ1-4; 8 nucleotides agree with TRBD1. The CDR3 sequence is 15 residues long. Germline V gives CDR1 SNHLY, CDR2 FYNNEI. Trimming cost V 4 bases and J 8 bases; bases outside gene matches: 9. The CDR3 nucleotides are TGTGCCAGCAGTGGTTCAGGGGGCGCTCGGGAAAAACTGTTTTTT. It translates to CASSGSGGAREKLFF.

This clonotype was counted many times. This chain joins TRBV2 and TRBJ1-5; maybe TRBD1 (5 bases). This CDR3 region has 14 residues. V lost 4 bases and J lost 6, with 13 bases in between. From germline, CDR1 is SNHLY and CDR2 FYNNEI. This CDR3 is CASSVLGLGQPQHF. The CDR3 nucleotides read TGTGCCAGCAGTGTCCTGGGGCTGGGTCAGCCCCAGCATTTT.

This clonotype was counted only a few times. V gene TRBV12-3 or TRBV12-4 combines with J gene TRBJ2-3; D might be TRBD1 (6 bases). Trimming removed 5 bases at V and 4 bases at J, with 7 bases between. The CDR3 contains 12 residues. The CDR3 sequence is CASSAGADTQYF. In nucleotides, the CDR3 is TGTGCCAGCAGTGCAGGGGCAGATACGCAGTATTTT.

This clonotype showed up many times. CDR3 residues: CASSEAGRSNQPQHF. In DNA, the CDR3 is TGTGCCAGCAGTGAAGCAGGTCGGAGCAATCAGCCCCAGCATTTT. The chain has TRBV2 and TRBJ1-5; D remains ambiguous. The CDR3 has 15 residues. In germline, CDR1 is SNHLY, CDR2 FYNNEI. Between the trimmed V and J ends, which lost 0 bases and 1 base, there was a span of 7 bases.

This clonotype showed up many times. The CDR3 bases are TGTGCCAGCTCACCTCGGGAGGAGACCCAGTACTTC. It codes for CASSPREETQYF. The chain links TRBV18 to TRBJ2-5; maybe TRBD2 (6 bases). V gave up 3 bases and J gave up 5 bases, with 7 bases separating them. From germline, CDR1 is KGHSH and CDR2 LQKENI. This CDR3 is built from 12 residues.

This clonotype was counted ten times or more. The chain has TRBV28 and TRBJ2-7; TRBD1 matches 9 bases. CDR3 length equals 13 residues. V lost 6 bases, J lost 5 bases, and 5 bases stayed unmatched. The V gene's germline CDR1 is MDHEN and CDR2 SYDVKM. The DNA for the CDR3 is TGTGCCAGCAGAACAGGGGGCCTCGACGAGCAGTACTTC. This codes for CASRTGGLDEQYF.

The table lists this clonotype with many counts. The chain links TRBV20-1 to TRBJ2-3, with 9 bases fitting TRBD2. V gave up 3 bases and J gave up 4 bases; unmatched junction bases: 5. Germline CDR1 reads DFQATT; CDR2 reads SNEGSKA (reference sequence). The CDR3 contains 14 residues. The CDR3 protein is CSASWAGGPDTQYF. CDR3 DNA: TGCAGTGCTAGTTGGGCGGGAGGGCCAGATACGCAGTATTTT.

This clonotype was picked up a small number of times. The chain has TRBV19 and TRBJ2-1, with 7 positions matching TRBD2. Germline assignment: CDR1 LNHDA and CDR2 SQIVND (reference sequence). The V gene end was trimmed by 6 bases and the J gene end by 4 bases; junction bases not matched to a gene: 9. CDR3 size: 15 residues. The DNA of the CDR3 is TGTGCCAGTAGAAGGGCGGGAGCTCTATACAATGAGCAGTTCTTC. Its translation: CASRRAGALYNEQFF. The full variable domain, rest sourced from reference TRBV19 and TRBJ2-1, is DGGITQSPKYLFRKEGQNVTLSCEQNLNHDAMYWYRQDPGQGLRLIYYSQIVNDFQKGDIAEGYSVSREKKESFPLTVTSAQKNPTAFYLCASRRAGALYNEQFFGPGTRLTVL.

This clonotype was seen repeatedly, ten times or more. J is TRBJ2-1 and V is TRBV6-1; the D gene is possibly TRBD2 (5 bases). Germline V gene lookup returns CDR1 MNHNS and CDR2 SASEGT. This CDR3 region has 16 residues. The ends were cut back, 5 bases at V and 4 bases at J, with 18 bases in the middle. As DNA, the CDR3 is TGTGCCAGCAGTAACCCCGGGTCTAGCATATACAATGAGCAGTTCTTC. Its translation: CASSNPGSSIYNEQFF.

This clonotype was seen at least ten times. The chain joins TRBV7-6 to TRBJ2-2, with 15 positions matching TRBD2. This CDR3 contains 19 residues. V dropped 5 bases and J dropped 3; count of bases not matched to a gene: 10. CDR1 and CDR2 from the germline V gene are SGHVS and FNYEAQ. CDR3: CASSKGLAGGWRDTGELFF. The CDR3 region has the DNA TGTGCCAGCAGCAAGGGACTAGCGGGAGGTTGGAGGGACACCGGGGAGCTGTTTTTT.

This clonotype has a handful of counts. The chain's CDR3 is CSARLAAARYGYTF. The CDR3 DNA reads TGCAGTGCTAGATTGGCAGCCGCTAGGTATGGCTACACCTTC. The J gene is TRBJ1-2, the V gene TRBV20-1, with unresolved D. CDR1 is DFQATT, CDR2 SNEGSKA, per germline (reference sequence). This CDR3 has 14 residues. Between the trimmed V and J ends, which lost 2 bases and 5 bases, there was a span of 15 bases.

This clonotype was counted ten times or more. This chain connects TRBV11-1 to TRBJ2-4, with 11 nucleotides matching TRBD2. Germline V gives CDR1 SGHAT, CDR2 FQDESV (reference sequence). After removal of 2 bases from V and 7 bases from J, the junction contained 4 bases not matched to a gene. The CDR3 is made up of 15 amino acids. CDR3 residues: CASSLLAGGSNIQYF. CDR3 in DNA: TGTGCCAGCAGCTTACTAGCGGGAGGATCTAACATTCAGTACTTC.

This clonotype has ten or more counts. This chain uses TRBV11-2 with TRBJ2-3, with TRBD2 as a possible D gene (5 bases). CDR3 length: 17 residues. The germline gives CDR1 SGHAT, CDR2 FQNNGV. Trimming shortened V by 4 bases and J by 2 bases, and 19 bases separated the two germline ends. The DNA of the CDR3 is TGTGCCAGCAGCTCGAACAGCGGAAACCCCTACACAGATACGCAGTATTTT. Encoded protein: CASSSNSGNPYTDTQYF. The full variable domain, completed using reference TRBV11-2 and TRBJ2-3, is EAGVAQSPRYKIIEKRQSVAFWCNPISGHATLYWYQQILGQGPKLLIQFQNNGVVDDSQLPKDRFSAERLKGVDSTLKIQPAKLEDSAVYLCASSSNSGNPYTDTQYFGPGTRLTVL.

Notes on this clonotype: Since a much larger clone is just one base distant, this may be a read error. The chain joins TRBV28 to TRBJ2-7; D is possibly TRBD2 (5 bases). This CDR3 is built from 13 residues. Per germline, CDR1 MDHEN and CDR2 SYDVKM. The chain's CDR3 is CASSFLLAYEQCF. The CDR3, as DNA: TGTGCCAGCAGTTTCCTTCTAGCCTACGAGCAGTGCTTC.

This chain links TRBV7-2 with TRBJ2-2; D is perhaps TRBD2 (6 bases). The CDR3 contains 14 residues. CDR1 SGHTA and CDR2 FQGNSA come from the germline V gene. V dropped 8 bases and J dropped 3 bases, with 13 bases sitting between them. The chain's CDR3 is CASRAGTYTGELFF. The DNA of the CDR3 is TGTGCCAGCCGTGCCGGGACTTACACCGGGGAGCTGTTTTTT.